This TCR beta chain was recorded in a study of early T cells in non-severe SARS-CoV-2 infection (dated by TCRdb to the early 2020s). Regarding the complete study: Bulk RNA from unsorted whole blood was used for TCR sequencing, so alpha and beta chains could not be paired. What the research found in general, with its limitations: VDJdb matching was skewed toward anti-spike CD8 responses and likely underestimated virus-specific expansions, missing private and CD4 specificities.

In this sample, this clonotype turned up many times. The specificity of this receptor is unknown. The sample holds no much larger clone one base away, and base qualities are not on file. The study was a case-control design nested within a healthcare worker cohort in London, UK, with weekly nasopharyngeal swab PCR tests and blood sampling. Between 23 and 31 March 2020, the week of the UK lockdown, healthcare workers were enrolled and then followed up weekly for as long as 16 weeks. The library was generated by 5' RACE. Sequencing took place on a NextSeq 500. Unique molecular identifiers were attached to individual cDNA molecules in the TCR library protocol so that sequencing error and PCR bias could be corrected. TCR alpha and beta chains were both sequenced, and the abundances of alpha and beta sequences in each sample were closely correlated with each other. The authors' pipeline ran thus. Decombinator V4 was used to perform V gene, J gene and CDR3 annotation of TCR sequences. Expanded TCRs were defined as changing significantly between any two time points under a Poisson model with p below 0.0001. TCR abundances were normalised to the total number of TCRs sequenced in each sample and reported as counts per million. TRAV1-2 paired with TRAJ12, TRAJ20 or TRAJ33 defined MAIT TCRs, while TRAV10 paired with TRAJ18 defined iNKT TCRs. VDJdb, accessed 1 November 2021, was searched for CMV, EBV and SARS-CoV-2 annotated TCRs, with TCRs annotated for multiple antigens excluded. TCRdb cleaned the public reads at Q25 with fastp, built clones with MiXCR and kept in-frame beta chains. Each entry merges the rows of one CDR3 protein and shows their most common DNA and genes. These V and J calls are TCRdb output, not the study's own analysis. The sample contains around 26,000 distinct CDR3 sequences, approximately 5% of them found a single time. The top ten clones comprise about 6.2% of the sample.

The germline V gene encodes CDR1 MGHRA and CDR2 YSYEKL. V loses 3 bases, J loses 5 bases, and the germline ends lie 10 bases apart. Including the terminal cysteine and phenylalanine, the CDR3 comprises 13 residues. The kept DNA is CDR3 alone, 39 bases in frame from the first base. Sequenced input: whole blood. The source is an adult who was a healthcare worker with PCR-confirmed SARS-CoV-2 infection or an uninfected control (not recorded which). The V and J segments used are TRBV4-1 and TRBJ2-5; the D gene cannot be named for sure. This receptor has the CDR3 CASSQPSGETQYF. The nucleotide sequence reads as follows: TGCGCCAGCAGCCAGCCCTCCGGGGAGACCCAGTACTTC.